This record looks at one T cell receptor (beta chain) sequence and its context. Its antigen is unknown. These data are taken from a study of monozygotic twins with inflammatory bowel disease (dated by TCRdb to the late 2010s). About the study as a whole: In total, around 28 monozygotic twin pairs made up the full study: 19 Danish pairs, all IBD-discordant, plus nine German pairs, of which four were IBD-concordant and five were IBD-discordant. Within discordant pairs, disease-associated traits were sought mainly by comparing IBD patients with their genetically identical healthy co-twins. Each individual had, on average, about 151 000 unique TCRalpha sequences and 181 000 unique TCRbeta sequences available for analysis.

The study at large found these results: TCRbeta repertoire diversity, by inverse Simpson index, was decreased in IBD patients compared with their healthy co-twins. Because patients received different immunosuppressive treatments, the repertoires may have picked up extra background noise and variability between individuals. Fewer clonotypes were shared with other individuals by IBD patients than by healthy twins, most markedly in patients showing signs of disease activity. Repertoire similarity did not differ between concordant and discordant twins, which could be due to limited statistical power. No single strong signal or clonotype linked to IBD turned up in the results, so the idea that one exists was not supported. Different T cell subtypes could not be distinguished in the analysis.

From each donor, an approximately 2.4 ml peripheral blood sample was drawn into PAXgene tubes and stored at -80 degrees C. Without any T cell sorting, total RNA was extracted from whole blood using the PAXgene blood miRNA kit on an automated QIAcube. Peripheral blood from monozygotic twin pairs, either concordant or discordant for inflammatory bowel disease, underwent deep TCRalpha and TCRbeta repertoire profiling that used unique molecular barcoding. Smoking habits were recorded for all twin pairs, with individuals classified as current, former or never smokers. The library was obtained by 5' RACE. For each TCR library, approximately 3,700 ng of total RNA was used. For each sample, cDNA synthesis with SMARTScribe reverse transcriptase was split into eight separate reactions. During cDNA synthesis, template switching introduced unique molecular identifiers that contained a 6-nucleotide sample barcode. Amplification of TCRalpha and TCRbeta cDNA involved two nested PCRs of 16 and 9 cycles, and each PCR was followed by bead purification. Before amplification, cDNA was treated with uracil DNA-glycosylase and purified using the QIAquick PCR purification kit. The second PCR was the step at which Illumina TruSeq-compatible adapters and sample-specific barcodes were added. TapeStation and Qubit were used to check library quality and concentration, and roughly 4.9 ng of each library was pooled. Sequencing of the pooled libraries was done on an Illumina HiSeq2500 single-index Rapid Run using custom sequencing primers and 2 x 100 bp reads. On the authors' methods: UMI-based consensus assembly with MiGEC version 1.2.6 was used to correct PCR and sequencing errors. MiXCR version 2.1.1 handled V(D)J alignment, clonotype assembly and CDR3 extraction. Gene usage, clonotype sharing and MAIT/NKT TCR abundance were normalised by analysing the top 1000, 10 000 and 20 000 clonotypes per sample. After downsampling to 27 000 UMIs, diversity was calculated as the inverse Simpson index using the vegan R package. Paired Mann-Whitney U tests were applied to discordant twin pairs, with Benjamini-Hochberg correction for multiple testing. TCRdb reprocessed the sequencing reads and holds a single record per CDR3 protein sequence, with no DNA. TCRdb's processing, not the authors', yielded these V and J calls. The sample table records about 140,000 distinct CDR3 sequences. Of the sample, roughly 2.5% falls within the top ten clones.

The CDR3, cysteine through phenylalanine, is 16 amino acids long. No nucleotide data were recorded. The germline V gene encodes CDR1 SGHAT and CDR2 FQNNGV. The rearrangement joined TRBV11-2 to TRBJ2-5; the TCRdb call, TRBD2, lacks DNA for checking. The sample comprised blood. The sequence came from a human donor with ulcerative colitis or Crohn's disease, or a healthy co-twin of an affected twin (not recorded which). The CDR3 is CASSLELAGVQETQYF.